The 19 T cell receptor beta chains below come from one sample, sequenced in a study of blood T cell repertoires in COVID-19 (dated by TCRdb to about 2020). Library method: the immunoSEQ multiplex PCR assay. The table comes from immuneACCESS by way of TCRdb, which keeps in-frame sequences with V and J called. Part of the clones is missing from these tables; in studies checked, under half for an unresolved V gene and the rest for unknown reasons. In all, the sample holds 45,000 to 55,000 clones, and approximately 88% of those were seen once. The ten biggest clones cover 3.5% of the sample. Material for sequencing was peripheral blood. Every receptor here comes from a human donor in a cohort sampled during active COVID-19.

The chain recombines TRBV19 with TRBJ2-2, with 9 bases aligning to TRBD2. This CDR3 has 16 amino acids. CDR1 LNHDA and CDR2 SQIVND come from the germline V gene (reference sequence). Unmatched junction bases numbered 6, after V lost 3 bases and J lost 4 bases. The CDR3: CASSMAGGSGTGELFF. CDR3 DNA: TGTGCCAGTAGTATGGCGGGAGGGTCCGGCACCGGGGAGCTGTTTTTT.

This chain links TRBV12-3 or TRBV12-4 with TRBJ1-2, with D perhaps TRBD1 (6 bases). Trimming shortened V by 3 bases and J by 7 bases, and 12 bases separated the two germline ends. The CDR3 has 13 amino acids. DNA for the CDR3: TGTGCCAGCAGTTTTAGGGGGTCGGGTGGCTACACCTTC. This gives the protein CASSFRGSGGYTF.

The genes are TRBV25-1 and TRBJ2-5; D is possibly TRBD1 (5 bases). Germline CDR1 reads MGHDK; CDR2 reads SYGVNS. V lost 4 bases, J lost 7 bases, and 13 bases lay in between. This CDR3 has 13 residues. CDR3 nucleotide sequence: TGTGCCAGCAGTGTTCCAGGGCTCGGGACCCAGTACTTC. This translates into CASSVPGLGTQYF. The full variable domain, in which reference TRBV25-1 and TRBJ2-5 provide the parts outside the CDR3, is EADIYQTPRYLVIGTGKKITLECSQTMGHDKMYWYQQDPGMELHLIHYSYGVNSTEKGDLSSESTVSRIRTEHFPLTLESARPSHTSQYLCASSVPGLGTQYFGPGTRLLVL.

This sequence joins TRBV6-5 and TRBJ1-5, with 7 bases fitting TRBD1. The CDR3 consists of 14 residues. Germline V gene sequence: CDR1 MNHEY, CDR2 SVGAGI. The V segment lost 5 bases and the J segment 0 bases; nucleotides outside the gene matches: 1. CDR3 sequence reads: CASSRTGSNQPQHF. The CDR3 bases are TGTGCCAGCAGTCGGACAGGTAGCAATCAGCCCCAGCATTTT.

CDR3 nucleotide sequence: TGTGCCAGCAGTACTAGCGGGGGGGGTTCAGATACGCAGTATTTT. This codes for CASSTSGGGSDTQYF. This chain joins TRBV2 and TRBJ2-3, with 13 bases matching TRBD2. The CDR3 is 15 amino acids. CDR1 SNHLY and CDR2 FYNNEI come from the germline V gene. J was trimmed by 4 bases and V by 5 bases; bases with no gene match: 3. The whole variable domain, filled in from reference TRBV2 and TRBJ2-3, reads EPEVTQTPSHQVTQMGQEVILRCVPISNHLYFYWYRQILGQKVEFLVSFYNNEISEKSEIFDDQFSVERPDGSNFTLKIRSTKLEDSAMYFCASSTSGGGSDTQYFGPGTRLTVL.

This clone was counted between two and nine times. CDR3 bases: TGTGCCATCAGCGGGGACAGGGGAGTGGAGACCCAGTACTTC. It translates to CAISGDRGVETQYF. The V gene is TRBV10-3, the J gene TRBJ2-5, with 10 bases aligning to TRBD1. After removal of 6 bases from V and 5 bases from J, the junction contained 6 bases not matched to a gene. Germline V gene lookup returns CDR1 ENHRY and CDR2 SYGVKD. The CDR3 runs to 14 residues.

This clone has a single count. The chain combines TRBV7-8 with TRBJ1-2, with D perhaps matching TRBD1 (5 bases). CDR1 is SGHVS, CDR2 FQNEAQ, per germline. This CDR3 comprises 16 residues. Trimming removed 4 bases from V and 1 base from J, with 16 bases in between. CDR3 loop: CASSSSRTQLNYGYTF. The DNA of the CDR3 is TGTGCCAGCAGCTCATCGAGGACACAACTTAACTATGGCTACACCTTC.

The rearrangement joins TRBV19 to TRBJ1-5, with 11 positions matching TRBD1. V was clipped by 8 bases and J by 7 bases; unmatched bases: 7. The CDR3 runs to 14 residues. Germline loops: CDR1 LNHDA, CDR2 SQIVND (reference sequence). As DNA, the CDR3 is TGTGCCAGTGCGGACAGGGGGCGGCGGCAGCCCCAGCATTTT. It translates to CASADRGRRQPQHF. The whole variable domain, filled in from reference TRBV19 and TRBJ1-5, reads DGGITQSPKYLFRKEGQNVTLSCEQNLNHDAMYWYRQDPGQGLRLIYYSQIVNDFQKGDIAEGYSVSREKKESFPLTVTSAQKNPTAFYLCASADRGRRQPQHFGDGTRLSIL.

The V gene is TRBV7-3, the J gene TRBJ2-3, with TRBD2 matching over 8 bases. Germline trimming cut 6 bases from V and 4 bases from J; bases unmatched to any gene: 6. The CDR3 covers 14 residues. In germline, CDR1 is SGHTA, CDR2 FQGTGA. The CDR3 region has the DNA TGTGCCAGCAGTAATAGCGGGGTGGCAGATACGCAGTATTTT. Its translation: CASSNSGVADTQYF.

The V gene is TRBV6-5, the J gene TRBJ2-7; D not resolved. V was cut by 0 bases and J by 7 bases, with 13 bases left in between. The length of the CDR3 is 14 residues. Germline CDR1 reads MNHEY; CDR2 reads SVGAGI. The CDR3, as DNA: TGTGCCAGCAGTTACTCGCCCGCCCTGAGGGAGCAGTACTTC. Translation: CASSYSPALREQYF.

This chain joins TRBV19 and TRBJ1-1, with D possibly TRBD1 on 6 matching bases. Germline CDR1 LNHDA, CDR2 SQIVND (reference sequence). The CDR3 sequence is 15 residues long. Trimming removed 8 bases at V and 3 bases at J, with 19 bases between. For the CDR3, the DNA is TGTGCCAGTCTAAGCGGGGGGCGAAGATACACTGAAGCTTTCTTT. It codes for CASLSGGRRYTEAFF.

V and J are TRBV7-3 and TRBJ2-3; no reliable D call. V gave up 5 bases and J gave up 4 bases, with 10 bases separating them. Germline loops: CDR1 SGHTA, CDR2 FQGTGA. The length of the CDR3 is 13 residues. The CDR3 here is CASSLAAADTQYF. In DNA, the CDR3 is TGTGCCAGCAGCCTGGCGGCGGCAGATACGCAGTATTTT.

This clone was seen a handful of times. Other DNA sequences in this sample translate to the same CDR3. This rearrangement joins TRBV7-9 to TRBJ2-2; no clear D gene. This CDR3 spans 14 amino acids. Germline CDR1 SEHNR, CDR2 FQNEAQ (reference sequence). With 5 bases removed from V and 1 base from J, the gap between germline ends came to 8 bases. CDR3 in amino acids: CASSTTWNTGELFF. CDR3 in DNA: TGTGCCAGCAGCACGACTTGGAACACCGGGGAGCTGTTTTTT.

This clone has just a few counts. The rearrangement links TRBV5-1 to TRBJ2-7; 11 nucleotides match TRBD2. Germline values: CDR1 SGHRS, CDR2 YFSETQ. The CDR3 loop spans 16 amino acids. The ends lost 0 bases at V and 2 bases at J; junction bases unmatched: 4. In DNA, the CDR3 is TGCGCCAGCAGCTTGGCCGAACTAGCGGGAGCCTACGAGCAGTACTTC. Its protein is CASSLAELAGAYEQYF.

The chain has TRBV7-2 and TRBJ2-5; 8 bases are a match to TRBD1. V lost 5 bases to trimming and J lost 6 bases; unmatched junction nucleotides: 5. Germline CDR1 is SGHTA and CDR2 is FQGNSA. CDR3 length: 13 amino acids. The CDR3 DNA is TGTGCCAGCAGCCCGGGACAGGAGCAGACCCAGTACTTC. It translates to CASSPGQEQTQYF.

This sequence joins TRBV7-2 and TRBJ1-4, with 8 bases identical to TRBD1. The CDR3 covers 15 residues. Germline V gene data show CDR1 as SGHTA and CDR2 as FQGNSA. After removal of 5 bases from V and 3 bases from J, the junction contained 5 bases not matched to a gene. CDR3 coding DNA: TGTGCCAGCAGCGACGACAGGGGAGCTAATGAAAAACTGTTTTTT. Amino acids: CASSDDRGANEKLFF. The variable domain in full, completed from reference TRBV7-2 and TRBJ1-4, reads GAGVSQSPSNKVTEKGKDVELRCDPISGHTALYWYRQSLGQGLEFLIYFQGNSAPDKSGLPSDRFSAERTGGSVSTLTIQRTQQEDSAVYLCASSDDRGANEKLFFGSGTQLSVL.

This chain uses TRBV6-1 with TRBJ2-2, with D perhaps TRBD2 (6 bases). V was pared by 4 bases and J by 4 bases, with 16 bases between. Per the germline V gene, CDR1 is MNHNS and CDR2 is SASEGT. The CDR3 extends over 16 amino acids. The CDR3 here is CASSGGESSVTGELFF. As DNA, the CDR3 is TGTGCCAGCAGTGGCGGGGAGAGTAGCGTCACCGGGGAGCTGTTTTTT.

V is TRBV7-6 and J is TRBJ2-1; tentatively, D is TRBD2 (6 bases). Germline V lookup: CDR1 SGHVS, CDR2 FNYEAQ. The CDR3 covers 15 residues. Trimming took 3 bases from V and 8 from J, leaving 17 bases between them. In nucleotides, the CDR3 is TGTGCCAGCAGCTTCGGGAGAGGGTCTGGCTATGAGCAGTTCTTC. As protein: CASSFGRGSGYEQFF.

CDR3 coding DNA: TGTGCCAGTAGTATAGACGGAGCGGGGGAGACCCAGTACTTC. It specifies CASSIDGAGETQYF. The chain has TRBV19 and TRBJ2-5; 7 bases match TRBD2. Trimming cost V 0 bases and J 5 bases; bases outside gene matches: 3. Germline V gives CDR1 LNHDA, CDR2 SQIVND (reference sequence). This CDR3 spans 14 amino acids. Full variable domain (remainder filled in from reference TRBV19 and TRBJ2-5): DGGITQSPKYLFRKEGQNVTLSCEQNLNHDAMYWYRQDPGQGLRLIYYSQIVNDFQKGDIAEGYSVSREKKESFPLTVTSAQKNPTAFYLCASSIDGAGETQYFGPGTRLLVL.